This T cell receptor beta chain originates from a study of blood T cells in healthy people across ages. Every donor contributed roughly 10 milliliters of peripheral blood by blood draw. V shed 6 bases and J shed 8 bases, with 9 bases lying between them. The CDR3 runs to 11 residues. Germline loops: CDR1 MNHEY, CDR2 SMNVEV (reference sequence). Using a J-beta primer mix together with a sample-barcoded 5' primer, a second PCR was run for roughly 7 to 11 cycles. Each cDNA molecule, via a template-switch adaptor with 12 random nucleotides, was tagged. All samples gave at least 2.5 million CDR3-containing paired-end reads. TCRdb analysed the 5' RACE reads with MiXCR anew, one entry per CDR3 protein. The sample contains 1,500,000 or so distinct CDR3 sequences, roughly two fifths of which appear only once.

Input material: blood. The V and J genes are TRBV27 and TRBJ2-3; no clear D gene. The clonotype originates from a woman aged 18-29 years in good health. The CDR3 coding sequence is TGTGCCAGCAGCCCCCCTTTTACGCAGTATTTT. This translates into CASSPPFTQYF.